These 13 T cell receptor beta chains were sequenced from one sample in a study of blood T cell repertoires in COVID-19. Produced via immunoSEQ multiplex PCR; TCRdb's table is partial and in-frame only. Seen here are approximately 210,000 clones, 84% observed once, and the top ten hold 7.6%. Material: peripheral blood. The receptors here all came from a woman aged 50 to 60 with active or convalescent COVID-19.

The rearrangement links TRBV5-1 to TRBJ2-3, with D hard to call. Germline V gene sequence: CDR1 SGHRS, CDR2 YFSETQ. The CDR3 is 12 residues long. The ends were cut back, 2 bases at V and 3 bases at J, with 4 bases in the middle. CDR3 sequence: CASSLQTDTQYF. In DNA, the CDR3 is TGCGCCAGCAGCTTACAGACAGATACGCAGTATTTT.

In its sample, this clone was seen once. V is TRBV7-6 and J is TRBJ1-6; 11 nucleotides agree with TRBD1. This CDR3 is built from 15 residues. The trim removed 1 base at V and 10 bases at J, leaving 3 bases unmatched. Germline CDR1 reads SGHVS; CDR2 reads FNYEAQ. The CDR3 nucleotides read TGTGCCAGCAGCTTAGTAGGGACAGGGGGATCACCCCTCCACTTT. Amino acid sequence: CASSLVGTGGSPLHF.

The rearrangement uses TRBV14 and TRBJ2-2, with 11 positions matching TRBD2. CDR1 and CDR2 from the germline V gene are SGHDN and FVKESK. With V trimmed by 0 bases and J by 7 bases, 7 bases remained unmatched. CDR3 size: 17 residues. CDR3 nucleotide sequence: TGTGCCAGCAGCCAAGATTTGCTAGCGGGAGGATTCGGGGAGCTGTTTTTT. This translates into CASSQDLLAGGFGELFF. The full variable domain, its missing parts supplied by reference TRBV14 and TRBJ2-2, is EAGVTQFPSHSVIEKGQTVTLRCDPISGHDNLYWYRRVMGKEIKFLLHFVKESKQDESGMPNNRFLAERTGGTYSTLKVQPAELEDSGVYFCASSQDLLAGGFGELFFGEGSRLTVL.

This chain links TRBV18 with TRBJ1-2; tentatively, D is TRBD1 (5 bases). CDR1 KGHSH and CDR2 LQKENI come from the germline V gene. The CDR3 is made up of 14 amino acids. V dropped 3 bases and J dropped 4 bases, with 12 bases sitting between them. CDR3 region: CASSPGPGVYGYTF. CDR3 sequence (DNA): TGTGCCAGCTCACCTGGACCGGGGGTCTATGGCTACACCTTC. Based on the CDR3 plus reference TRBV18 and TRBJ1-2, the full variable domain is NAGVMQNPRHLVRRRGQEARLRCSPMKGHSHVYWYRQLPEEGLKFMVYLQKENIIDESGMPKERFSAEFPKEGPSILRIQQVVRGDSAAYFCASSPGPGVYGYTFGSGTRLTVV.

CDR3 bases: TGCGCCAGCAGCCCACGGAGGGGCGGGGAGACCCAGTACTTC. It translates to CASSPRRGGETQYF. The rearrangement links TRBV5-1 to TRBJ2-5, with TRBD2 as a possible D gene (6 bases). Germline CDR1 and CDR2: SGHRS and YFSETQ. The CDR3 contains 14 residues. V lost 4 bases and J 5 bases, leaving 15 bases between the germline ends.

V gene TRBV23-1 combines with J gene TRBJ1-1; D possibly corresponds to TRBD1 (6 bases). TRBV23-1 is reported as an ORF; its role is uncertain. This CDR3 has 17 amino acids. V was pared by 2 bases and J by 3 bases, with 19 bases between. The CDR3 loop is CASSQHAQGLMDTEAFF. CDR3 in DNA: TGCGCCAGCAGTCAACACGCACAGGGTCTAATGGACACTGAAGCTTTCTTT.

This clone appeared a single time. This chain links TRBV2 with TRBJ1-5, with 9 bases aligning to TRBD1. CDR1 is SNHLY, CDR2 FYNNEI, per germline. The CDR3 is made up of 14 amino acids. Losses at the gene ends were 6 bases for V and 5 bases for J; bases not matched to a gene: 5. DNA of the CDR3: TGTGCCAGCAGGAGGGACAGGGAGCATCAGCCCCAGCATTTT. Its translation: CASRRDREHQPQHF.

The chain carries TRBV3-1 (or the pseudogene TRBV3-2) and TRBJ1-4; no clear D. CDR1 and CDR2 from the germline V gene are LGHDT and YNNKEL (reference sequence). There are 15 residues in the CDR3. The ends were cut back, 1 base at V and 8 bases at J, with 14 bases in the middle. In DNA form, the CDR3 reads TGTGCCAGCAGCCAAGGTAGCAGCGGCGACGAAAAACTGTTTTTT. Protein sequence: CASSQGSSGDEKLFF.

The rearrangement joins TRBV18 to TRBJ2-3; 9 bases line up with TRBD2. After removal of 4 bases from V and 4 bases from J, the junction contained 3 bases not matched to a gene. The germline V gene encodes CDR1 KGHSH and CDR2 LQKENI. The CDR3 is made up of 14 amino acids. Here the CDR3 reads CASSRGGAPDTQYF. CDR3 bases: TGTGCCAGCTCACGCGGGGGGGCCCCAGATACGCAGTATTTT.

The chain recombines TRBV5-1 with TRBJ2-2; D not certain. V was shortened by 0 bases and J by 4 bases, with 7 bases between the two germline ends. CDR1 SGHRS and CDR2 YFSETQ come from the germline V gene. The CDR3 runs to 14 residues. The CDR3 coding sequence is TGCGCCAGCAGCTTGGCATCGCGCACCGGGGAGCTGTTTTTT. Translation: CASSLASRTGELFF. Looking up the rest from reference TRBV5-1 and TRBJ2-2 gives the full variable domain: KAGVTQTPRYLIKTRGQQVTLSCSPISGHRSVSWYQQTPGQGLQFLFEYFSETQRNKGNFPGRFSGRQFSNSRSEMNVSTLELGDSALYLCASSLASRTGELFFGEGSRLTVL.

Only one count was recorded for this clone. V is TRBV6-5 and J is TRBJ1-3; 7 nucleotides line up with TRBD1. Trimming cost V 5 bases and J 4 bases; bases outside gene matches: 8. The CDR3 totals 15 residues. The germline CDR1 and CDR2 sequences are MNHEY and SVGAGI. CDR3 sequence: CASSQEGARGNTIYF. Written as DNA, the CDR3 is TGTGCCAGCAGTCAGGAGGGGGCACGCGGAAACACCATATATTTT.

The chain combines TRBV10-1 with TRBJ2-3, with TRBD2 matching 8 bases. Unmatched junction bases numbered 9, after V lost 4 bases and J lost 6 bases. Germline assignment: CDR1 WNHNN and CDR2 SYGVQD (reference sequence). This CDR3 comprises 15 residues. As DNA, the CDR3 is TGCGCCAGCAGTGGGCGAAGAGCGGGAGAGGATACGCAGTATTTT. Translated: CASSGRRAGEDTQYF.

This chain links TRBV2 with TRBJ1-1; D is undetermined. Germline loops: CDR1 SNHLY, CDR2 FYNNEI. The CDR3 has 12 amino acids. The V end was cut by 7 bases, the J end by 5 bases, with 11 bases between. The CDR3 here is CASKFGETEAFF. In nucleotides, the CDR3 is TGTGCCAGCAAGTTCGGGGAGACTGAAGCTTTCTTT.